This T cell receptor beta chain derives from a study of shared clonotypes between healthy human individuals. Overall study results and limits: Of the naive CD4 clonotypes, roughly 5% were shared across a few donors. Generation probabilities of non-shared clonotypes were lower (relative to those shared by all four donors).

Some clones are missing from TCRdb's copy, which holds only in-frame ones; the method was immunoSEQ multiplex PCR. The table has roughly 2.6 million clones, approximately 92% seen once. Donors were healthy HIV-negative adults without recent acute infections or vaccinations. Germline CDR1 reads DFQATT; CDR2 reads SNEGSKA (reference sequence). The CDR3 runs 11 residues. V was cut by 6 bases and J by 3 bases, with 9 bases left in between. As concerns this clone: The antigen is undetermined. Other DNA sequences of this sample code for an identical CDR3.

This chain connects TRBV20-1 to TRBJ2-7; the D gene is possibly TRBD2 (6 bases). The sequence came from a young man in good health. Material: naive CD4+ T cells sorted from blood. This sample's subset: CD45RA+ positively selected. The CDR3 sequence is CSARLVYEQYF. CDR3 nucleotide sequence: TGCAGTGCCCGACTAGTCTACGAGCAGTACTTC.